This TCR beta chain was obtained from a study of OX40 agonist ivuxolimab in advanced cancers. Study context: An anti-OX40 (CD134) antibody with agonistic activity, ivuxolimab, was administered to patients.

CDR1 and CDR2 from the germline V gene are SGHVS and FNYEAQ. The CDR3 has 11 amino acids. The V gene lost 2 bases and the J gene lost 7 bases, with 6 bases spanning the gap. Some clones are missing from TCRdb's copy, which holds only in-frame ones; the method was immunoSEQ multiplex PCR. The repertoire holds 50,000 to 75,000 clones, with more than 85% as singletons. Concerning this clone: The antigen is not known.

Study results and limitations: Among patients with partial responses at 0.1-3.0 mg/kg, clonal expansion was among the lowest. At 0.1 to 3.0 mg/kg, CD4+ and CD8+ blood T cells expanded clonally by week 6.

Sequencing used CD4+ or CD8+ T cells sorted from blood, obtained in a trial of the OX40 agonist ivuxolimab. The source is an adult with an advanced solid tumor such as melanoma, head and neck, liver or kidney cancer. V usage is TRBV7-6 and J usage is TRBJ2-7; D is undetermined. The CDR3 spells CASSLREEQYF. The CDR3 bases are TGTGCCAGCAGCTTAAGGGAAGAGCAGTACTTC. Drawing the rest from reference TRBV7-6 and TRBJ2-7, the complete variable domain is GAGVSQSPRYKVTKRGQDVALRCDPISGHVSLYWYRQALGQGPEFLTYFNYEAQQDKSGLPNDRFSAERPEGSISTLTIQRTEQRDSAMYRCASSLREEQYFGPGTRLTVT.